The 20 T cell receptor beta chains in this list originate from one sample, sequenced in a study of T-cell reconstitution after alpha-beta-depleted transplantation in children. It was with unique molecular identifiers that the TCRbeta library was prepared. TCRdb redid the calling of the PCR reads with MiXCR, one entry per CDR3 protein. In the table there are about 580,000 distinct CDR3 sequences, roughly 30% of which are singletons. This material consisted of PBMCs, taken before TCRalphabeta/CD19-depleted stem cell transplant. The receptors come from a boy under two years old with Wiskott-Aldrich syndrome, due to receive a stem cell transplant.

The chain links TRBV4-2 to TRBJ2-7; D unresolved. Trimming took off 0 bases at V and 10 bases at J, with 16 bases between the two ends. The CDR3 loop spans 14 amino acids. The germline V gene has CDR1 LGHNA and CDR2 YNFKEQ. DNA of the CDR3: TGTGCCAGCAGCCAAGATCGATTCTCGGTTTTCCAGTACTTC. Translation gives CASSQDRFSVFQYF.

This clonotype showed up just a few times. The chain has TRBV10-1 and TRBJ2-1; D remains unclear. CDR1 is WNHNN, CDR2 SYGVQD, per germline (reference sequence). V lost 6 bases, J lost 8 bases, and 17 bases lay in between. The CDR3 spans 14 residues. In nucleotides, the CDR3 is TGCGCCAGCAGCCCTGGACCCCTCCGGGATGAGCAGTTCTTC. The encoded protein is CASSPGPLRDEQFF.

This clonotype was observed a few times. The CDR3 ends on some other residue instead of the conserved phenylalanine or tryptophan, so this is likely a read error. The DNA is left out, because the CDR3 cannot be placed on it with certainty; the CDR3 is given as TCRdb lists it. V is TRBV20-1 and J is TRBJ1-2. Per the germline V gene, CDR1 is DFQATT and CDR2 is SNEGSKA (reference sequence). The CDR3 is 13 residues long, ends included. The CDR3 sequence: CSANHRDPPGLSC.

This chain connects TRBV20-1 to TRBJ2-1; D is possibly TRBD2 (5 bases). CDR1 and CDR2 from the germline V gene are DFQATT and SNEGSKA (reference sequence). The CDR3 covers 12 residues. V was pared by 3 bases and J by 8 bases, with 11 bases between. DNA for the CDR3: TGCAGTGCTAGGGGTAGCGCCGATGAGCAGTTCTTC. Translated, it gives CSARGSADEQFF.

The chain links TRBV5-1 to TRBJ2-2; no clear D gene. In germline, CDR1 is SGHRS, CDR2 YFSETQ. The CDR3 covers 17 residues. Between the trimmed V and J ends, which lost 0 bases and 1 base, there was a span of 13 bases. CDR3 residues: CASSLALESGNTGELFF. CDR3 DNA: TGCGCCAGCAGCTTGGCTCTTGAGTCGGGGAACACCGGGGAGCTGTTTTTT.

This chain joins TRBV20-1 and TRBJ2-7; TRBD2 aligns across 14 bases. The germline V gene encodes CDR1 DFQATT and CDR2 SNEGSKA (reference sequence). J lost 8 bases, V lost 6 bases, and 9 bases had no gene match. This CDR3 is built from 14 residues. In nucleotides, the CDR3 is TGCAGTGCCGTGATGGGACTAGCGGGAGTGAAGCAGTACTTC. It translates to CSAVMGLAGVKQYF.

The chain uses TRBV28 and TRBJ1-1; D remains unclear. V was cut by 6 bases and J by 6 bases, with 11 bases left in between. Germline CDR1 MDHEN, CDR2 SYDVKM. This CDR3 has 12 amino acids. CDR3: CASSRGLSEAFF. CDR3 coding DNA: TGTGCCAGCAGCCGTGGACTCTCTGAAGCTTTCTTT.

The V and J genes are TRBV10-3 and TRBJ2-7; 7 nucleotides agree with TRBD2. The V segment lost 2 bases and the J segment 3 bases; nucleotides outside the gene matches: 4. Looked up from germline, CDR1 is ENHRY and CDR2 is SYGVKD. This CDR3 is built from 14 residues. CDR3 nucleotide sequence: TGTGCCATCAGTGAGATGGGCGGGAGCTACGAGCAGTACTTC. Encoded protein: CAISEMGGSYEQYF.

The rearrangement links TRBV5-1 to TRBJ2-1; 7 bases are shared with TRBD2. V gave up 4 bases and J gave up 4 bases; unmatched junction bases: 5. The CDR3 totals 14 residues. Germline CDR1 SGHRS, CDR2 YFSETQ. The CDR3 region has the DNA TGCGCCAGCAGCGCAACTAGCGAGTACAATGAGCAGTTCTTC. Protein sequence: CASSATSEYNEQFF.

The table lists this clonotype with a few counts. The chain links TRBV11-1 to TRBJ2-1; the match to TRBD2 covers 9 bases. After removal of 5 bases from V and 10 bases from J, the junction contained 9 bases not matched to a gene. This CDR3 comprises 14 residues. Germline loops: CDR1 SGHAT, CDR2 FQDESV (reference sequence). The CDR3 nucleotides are TGTGCCAGCAGCCTCATAGCGGGAGACGGGGAGCAGTTCTTC. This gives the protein CASSLIAGDGEQFF.

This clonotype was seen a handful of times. The CDR3 loop reads CASRVSAFSYEQYF. The CDR3 DNA is TGTGCCAGCAGGGTCAGTGCCTTCTCCTACGAGCAGTACTTC. This chain links TRBV12-3 or TRBV12-4 with TRBJ2-7; D not certain. The CDR3 runs 14 residues. V was cut by 6 bases and J by 0 bases, with 12 bases left in between.

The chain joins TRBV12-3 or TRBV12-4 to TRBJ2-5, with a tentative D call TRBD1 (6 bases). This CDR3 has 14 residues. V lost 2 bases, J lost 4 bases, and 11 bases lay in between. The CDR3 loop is CASSLWGRGETQYF. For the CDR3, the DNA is TGTGCCAGCAGTTTATGGGGGCGCGGAGAGACCCAGTACTTC.

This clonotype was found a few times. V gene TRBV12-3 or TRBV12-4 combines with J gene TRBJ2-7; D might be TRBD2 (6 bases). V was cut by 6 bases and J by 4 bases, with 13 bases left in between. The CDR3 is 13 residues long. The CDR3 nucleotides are TGTGCCAGCAGGGCAGGACGGGGGTACGAGCAGTACTTC. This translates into CASRAGRGYEQYF.

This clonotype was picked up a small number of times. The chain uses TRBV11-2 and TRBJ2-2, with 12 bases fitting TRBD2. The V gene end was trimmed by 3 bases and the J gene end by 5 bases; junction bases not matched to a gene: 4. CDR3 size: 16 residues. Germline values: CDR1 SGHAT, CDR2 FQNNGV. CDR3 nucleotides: TGTGCCAGCAGCTTGTCTAGCGGGAGGGTTACCGGGGAGCTGTTTTTT. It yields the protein CASSLSSGRVTGELFF. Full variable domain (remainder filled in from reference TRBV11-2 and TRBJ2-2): EAGVAQSPRYKIIEKRQSVAFWCNPISGHATLYWYQQILGQGPKLLIQFQNNGVVDDSQLPKDRFSAERLKGVDSTLKIQPAKLEDSAVYLCASSLSSGRVTGELFFGEGSRLTVL.

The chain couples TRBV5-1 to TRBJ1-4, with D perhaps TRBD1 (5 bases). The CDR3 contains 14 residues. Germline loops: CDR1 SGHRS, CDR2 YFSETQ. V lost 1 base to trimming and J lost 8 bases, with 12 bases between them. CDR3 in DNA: TGCGCCAGCAGCTTGTCGCAGGGCAAGGAAAAACTGTTTTTT. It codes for CASSLSQGKEKLFF.

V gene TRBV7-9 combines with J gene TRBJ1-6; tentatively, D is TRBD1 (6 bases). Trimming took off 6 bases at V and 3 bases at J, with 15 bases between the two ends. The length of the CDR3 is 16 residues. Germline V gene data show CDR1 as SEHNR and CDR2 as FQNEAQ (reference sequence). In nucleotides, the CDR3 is TGTGCCAGCAGTCGTACAGGGACCATCTATAATTCACCCCTCCACTTT. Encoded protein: CASSRTGTIYNSPLHF.

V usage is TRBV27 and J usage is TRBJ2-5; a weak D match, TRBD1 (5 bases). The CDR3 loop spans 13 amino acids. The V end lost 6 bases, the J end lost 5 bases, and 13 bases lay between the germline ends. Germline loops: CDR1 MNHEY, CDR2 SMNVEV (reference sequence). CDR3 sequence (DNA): TGTGCCAGCAGGAACAGTGCAGGGGAGACCCAGTACTTC. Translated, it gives CASRNSAGETQYF.

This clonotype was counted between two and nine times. In DNA form, the CDR3 reads TGTGCCAGCAGCTTAGTGGTAGATACGCAGTATTTT. Amino acids: CASSLVVDTQYF. The V call is TRBV7-2, the J call TRBJ2-3; no reliable D call. Trimming took 1 base from V and 5 from J, leaving 4 bases between them. The CDR3 has 12 residues. Germline loops: CDR1 SGHTA, CDR2 FQGNSA.

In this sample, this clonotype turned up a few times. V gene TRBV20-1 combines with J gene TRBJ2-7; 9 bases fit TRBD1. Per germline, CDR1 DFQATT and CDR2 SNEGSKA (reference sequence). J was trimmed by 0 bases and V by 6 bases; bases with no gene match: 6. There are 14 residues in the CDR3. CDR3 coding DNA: TGCAGTGCCAGAACAGGGGGCGACTCCTACGAGCAGTACTTC. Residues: CSARTGGDSYEQYF.

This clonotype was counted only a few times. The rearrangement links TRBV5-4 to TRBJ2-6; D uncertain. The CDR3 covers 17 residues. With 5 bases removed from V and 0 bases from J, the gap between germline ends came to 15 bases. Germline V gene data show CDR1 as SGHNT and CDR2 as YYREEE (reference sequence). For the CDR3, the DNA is TGTGCCAGCAGGCAAGGCTCGTTCGTCTCTGGGGCCAACGTCCTGACTTTC. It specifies CASRQGSFVSGANVLTF.